These T cell receptor beta chains were read from a single sample in a study of blood T cell repertoires in COVID-19. The data were produced by immunoSEQ multiplex PCR, yet TCRdb's version contains in-frame clones alone and is incomplete. Of approximately 22,000 clones listed, 80% to 85% were seen once; the top ten hold approximately 23%. Input material: peripheral blood. Every receptor here comes from a man older than 75 with active or convalescent COVID-19. Both conserved end residues are part of each CDR3. Each record gives: CDR3 protein, CDR3 DNA, V gene, clone size, J gene, D gene. D genes are given only for firm matches. Part of the rows lack a size; the others show once, few, many or a class for expanded clones.

CDR3 protein: CASSLSRDYQETQYF
CDR3 DNA: TGTGCCAGCAGCTTAAGCAGGGATTACCAAGAGACCCAGTACTTC
V gene: TRBV7-9
clone size: .
J gene: TRBJ2-5
D gene: .

CDR3 protein: CSVAQPNTEAFF
CDR3 DNA: TGCAGCGTTGCACAGCCGAACACTGAAGCTTTCTTT
V gene: TRBV29-1
clone size: once
J gene: TRBJ1-1
D gene: .

CDR3 protein: CASSRTGNTEAFF
CDR3 DNA: TGTGCCAGCAGTAGGACAGGGAACACTGAAGCTTTCTTT
V gene: TRBV6-6
clone size: medium-sized
J gene: TRBJ1-1
D gene: TRBD1

CDR3 protein: CASSQDYGQGSGDTQYF
CDR3 DNA: TGCGCCAGCAGCCAAGATTATGGACAGGGGTCCGGAGATACGCAGTATTTT
V gene: TRBV4-1
clone size: .
J gene: TRBJ2-3
D gene: TRBD1

CDR3 protein: CASSLDAGGNYGYTF
CDR3 DNA: TGCGCCAGCAGCTTGGATGCGGGGGGCAACTATGGCTACACCTTC
V gene: TRBV5-1
clone size: .
J gene: TRBJ1-2
D gene: .

CDR3 protein: CASRPGQGATNEKLFF
CDR3 DNA: TGTGCCAGTAGGCCGGGACAGGGGGCAACTAATGAAAAACTGTTTTTT
V gene: TRBV19
clone size: .
J gene: TRBJ1-4
D gene: TRBD1

CDR3 protein: CASSYPAGENYGYTF
CDR3 DNA: TGTGCCAGCAGTTACCCCGCAGGCGAGAACTATGGCTACACCTTC
V gene: TRBV6-5
clone size: .
J gene: TRBJ1-2
D gene: .

CDR3 protein: CASSLVGGNEQFF
CDR3 DNA: TGTGCCAGCTCACTCGTGGGGGGGAATGAGCAGTTCTTC
V gene: TRBV18
clone size: medium-sized
J gene: TRBJ2-1
D gene: TRBD2

CDR3 protein: CASSRRQEANEQYF
CDR3 DNA: TGTGCCAGCAGCCGAAGGCAAGAGGCGAACGAGCAGTACTTC
V gene: TRBV3-1/TRBV3-2
clone size: .
J gene: TRBJ2-7
D gene: .

CDR3 protein: CASSLPPAGDGYTF
CDR3 DNA: TGTGCCAGCAGCTTGCCCCCCGCGGGGGATGGCTACACCTTC
V gene: TRBV5-8
clone size: .
J gene: TRBJ1-2
D gene: .

CDR3 protein: CASSLFATSGPYEQYF
CDR3 DNA: TGCGCCAGCAGCCTATTCGCTACTAGCGGACCCTACGAGCAGTACTTC
V gene: TRBV5-1
clone size: .
J gene: TRBJ2-7
D gene: TRBD2

CDR3 protein: CASRGLAGNYNEQFF
CDR3 DNA: TGTGCCAGCAGAGGACTAGCGGGGAACTACAATGAGCAGTTCTTC
V gene: TRBV6-5
clone size: .
J gene: TRBJ2-1
D gene: TRBD2

CDR3 protein: CAQGPSGNTIYF
CDR3 DNA: TGTGCCCAGGGGCCCTCTGGAAACACCATATATTTT
V gene: TRBV5-4
clone size: few
J gene: TRBJ1-3
D gene: .

CDR3 protein: CASSSHRGITGELFF
CDR3 DNA: TGTGCCAGCAGCTCCCACAGGGGGATCACCGGGGAGCTGTTTTTT
V gene: TRBV7-9
clone size: few
J gene: TRBJ2-2
D gene: TRBD1

CDR3 protein: CASSSSRRDRVVTEAFF
CDR3 DNA: TGTGCCAGCAGCTCTAGCCGTAGAGACAGGGTGGTCACTGAAGCTTTCTTT
V gene: TRBV5-6
clone size: .
J gene: TRBJ1-1
D gene: TRBD1

CDR3 protein: CASSSLAGWYEQYF
CDR3 DNA: TGTGCCAGCAGCTCACTAGCGGGGTGGTACGAGCAGTACTTC
V gene: TRBV5-6
clone size: .
J gene: TRBJ2-7
D gene: TRBD2

CDR3 protein: CASSDWGRGFNSPLHF
CDR3 DNA: TGTGCCAGCAGTGATTGGGGGAGGGGTTTCAATTCACCCCTCCACTTT
V gene: TRBV2
clone size: few
J gene: TRBJ1-6
D gene: .